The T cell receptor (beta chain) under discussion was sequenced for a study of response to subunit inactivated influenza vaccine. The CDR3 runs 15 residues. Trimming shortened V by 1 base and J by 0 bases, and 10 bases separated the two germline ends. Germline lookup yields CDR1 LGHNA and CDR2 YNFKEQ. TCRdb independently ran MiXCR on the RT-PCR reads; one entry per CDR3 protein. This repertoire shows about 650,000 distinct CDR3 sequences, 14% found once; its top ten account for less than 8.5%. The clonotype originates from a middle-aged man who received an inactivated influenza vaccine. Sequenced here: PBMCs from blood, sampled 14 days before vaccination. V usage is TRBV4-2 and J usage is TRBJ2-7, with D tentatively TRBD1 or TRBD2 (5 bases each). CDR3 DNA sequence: TGTGCCAGCAGCCAAGTTAGGGACCCCTCCTACGAGCAGTACTTC. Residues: CASSQVRDPSYEQYF.